This record covers a single T cell receptor (beta chain). Its matching antigen is unknown. A read error may account for a junction end that differs from germline. This record comes from a study of tumor and adjacent non-tumor tissue in lung cancer. Study information: On average, productive TCRbeta reads reached about 4.17 million per sample. Points from the study as a whole: TCR diversity was significantly greater in tumor than normal lung tissue.

Germline assignment: CDR1 DFQATT and CDR2 SNEGSKA (reference sequence). This CDR3 has 20 residues. This sample's RNA came from whole unsorted tissue. Newly diagnosed lung cancer patients had thoracic surgery in China, August–November 2014, without prior chemotherapy. The library came from three nested PCR rounds adapted from ARM-PCR protocols. TCRdb analysed the multiplex PCR reads with MiXCR anew, one entry per CDR3 protein. The sample lists 65,000 to 90,000 distinct CDR3 sequences, approximately 79% seen once, with about an eighth in the top ten. This sequence was found in a woman between 50 and 59 years old with non-small cell lung cancer. Sample: lung tumor tissue. The V and J genes are TRBV20-1 and TRBJ1-6; no clear D. The CDR3 bases are TGCAGTGCTCGACGGATTGGGGTAGTGTCTCGGGCGGAGCAGGAATCACCCTTCCACTTT. This encodes CSARRIGVVSRAEQESPFHF.